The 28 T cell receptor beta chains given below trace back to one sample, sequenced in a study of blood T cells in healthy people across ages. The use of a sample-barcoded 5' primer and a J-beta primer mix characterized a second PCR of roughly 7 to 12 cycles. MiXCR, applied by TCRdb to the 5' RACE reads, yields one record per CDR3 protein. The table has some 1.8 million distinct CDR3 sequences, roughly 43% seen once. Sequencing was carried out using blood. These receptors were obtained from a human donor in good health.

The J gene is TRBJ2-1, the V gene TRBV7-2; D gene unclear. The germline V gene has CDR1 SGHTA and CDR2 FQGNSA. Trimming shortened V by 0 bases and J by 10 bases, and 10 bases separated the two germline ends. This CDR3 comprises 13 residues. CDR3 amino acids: CASSLADTYEQFF. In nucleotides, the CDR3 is TGTGCCAGCAGCTTAGCAGATACCTACGAGCAGTTCTTC.

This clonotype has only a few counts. The CDR3, as DNA: TGCAGTCAGCCCGGGACAGGGATCTACGAGCAGTACTTC. This translates into CSQPGTGIYEQYF. The gene calls are TRBV20-1 and TRBJ2-7, with 9 bases matching TRBD1. This CDR3 spans 13 amino acids. V lost 8 bases, J lost 3 bases, and 8 bases stayed unmatched. Germline V gene lookup returns CDR1 DFQATT and CDR2 SNEGSKA (reference sequence).

CDR3 nucleotides: TGTGCCAGCAGCTTTTCTCCGCTAGAGAGGGATTCACCCCTCCACTTT. Its protein is CASSFSPLERDSPLHF. The gene calls are TRBV7-2 and TRBJ1-6, with no clear D. The V and J ends lost 3 bases and 8 bases respectively, with 17 bases between them. Per the germline V gene, CDR1 is SGHTA and CDR2 is FQGNSA. The CDR3 is 16 residues long.

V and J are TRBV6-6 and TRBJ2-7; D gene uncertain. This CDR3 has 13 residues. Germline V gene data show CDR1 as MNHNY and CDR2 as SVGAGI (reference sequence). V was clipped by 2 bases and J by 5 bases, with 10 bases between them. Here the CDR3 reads CASSYGQVNEQYF. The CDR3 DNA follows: TGTGCCAGCAGTTACGGCCAGGTAAACGAGCAGTACTTC.

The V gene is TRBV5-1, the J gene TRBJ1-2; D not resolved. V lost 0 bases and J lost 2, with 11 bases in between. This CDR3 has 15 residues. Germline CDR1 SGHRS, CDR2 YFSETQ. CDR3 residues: CASSLVLGTNYGYTF. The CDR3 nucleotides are TGCGCCAGCAGCTTGGTACTGGGCACCAACTATGGCTACACCTTC.

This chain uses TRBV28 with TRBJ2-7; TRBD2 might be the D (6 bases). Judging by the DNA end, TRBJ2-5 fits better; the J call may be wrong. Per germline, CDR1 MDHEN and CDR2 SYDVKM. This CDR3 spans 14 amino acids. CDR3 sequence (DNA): TGTGCCACAAAAAAGGGACTGACCTCAGGGACCCAGTACTTC. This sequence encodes CATKKGLTSGTQYF.

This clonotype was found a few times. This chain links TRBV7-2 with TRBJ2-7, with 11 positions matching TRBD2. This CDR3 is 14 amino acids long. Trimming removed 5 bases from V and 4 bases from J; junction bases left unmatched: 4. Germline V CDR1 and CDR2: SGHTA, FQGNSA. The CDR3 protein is CASSHSGGDYEQYF. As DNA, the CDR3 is TGTGCCAGCAGCCATAGCGGGGGGGATTACGAGCAGTACTTC.

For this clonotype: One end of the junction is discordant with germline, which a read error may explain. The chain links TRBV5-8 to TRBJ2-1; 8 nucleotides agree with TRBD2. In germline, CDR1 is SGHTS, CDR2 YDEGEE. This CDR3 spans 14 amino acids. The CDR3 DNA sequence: TGCGCCAGCAGCGATAGCGGGGACTACAATGAGCAGTTCTTC. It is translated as CASSDSGDYNEQFF.

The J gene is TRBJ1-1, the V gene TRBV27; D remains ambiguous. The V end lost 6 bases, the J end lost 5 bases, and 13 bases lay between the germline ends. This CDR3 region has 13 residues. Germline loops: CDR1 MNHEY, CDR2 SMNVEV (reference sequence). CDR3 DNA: TGTGCCAGCAGGTTTGGGTGGAGGACTGAAGCTTTCTTT. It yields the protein CASRFGWRTEAFF.

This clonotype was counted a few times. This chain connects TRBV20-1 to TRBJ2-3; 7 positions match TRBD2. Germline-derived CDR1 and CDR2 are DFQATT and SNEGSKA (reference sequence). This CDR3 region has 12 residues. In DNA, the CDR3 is TGCTGTTCAAGCGGGGTAACAGATACGCAGTATTTT. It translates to CCSSGVTDTQYF.

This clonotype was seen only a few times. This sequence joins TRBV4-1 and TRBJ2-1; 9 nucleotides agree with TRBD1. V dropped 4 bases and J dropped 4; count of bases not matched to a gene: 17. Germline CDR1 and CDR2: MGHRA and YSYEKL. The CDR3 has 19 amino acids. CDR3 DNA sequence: TGCGCCAGCAGCCCTCTTGGGACAGGGATCGTCCGGCGATACAATGAGCAGTTCTTC. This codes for CASSPLGTGIVRRYNEQFF.

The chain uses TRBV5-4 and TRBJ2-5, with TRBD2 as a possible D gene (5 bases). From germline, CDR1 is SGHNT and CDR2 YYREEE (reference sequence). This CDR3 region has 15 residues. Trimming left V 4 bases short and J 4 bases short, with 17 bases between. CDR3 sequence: CASSKPELDIETQYF. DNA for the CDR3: TGTGCCAGCAGCAAACCGGAACTAGATATAGAGACCCAGTACTTC.

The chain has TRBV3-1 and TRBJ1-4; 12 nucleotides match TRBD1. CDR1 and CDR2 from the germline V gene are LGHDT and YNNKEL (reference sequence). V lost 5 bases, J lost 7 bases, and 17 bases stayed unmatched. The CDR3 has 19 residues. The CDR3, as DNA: TGTGCCAGCAGCGGATCAACGGGACAGGGGGCCGAGGTGGCTGAAAAACTGTTTTTT. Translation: CASSGSTGQGAEVAEKLFF.

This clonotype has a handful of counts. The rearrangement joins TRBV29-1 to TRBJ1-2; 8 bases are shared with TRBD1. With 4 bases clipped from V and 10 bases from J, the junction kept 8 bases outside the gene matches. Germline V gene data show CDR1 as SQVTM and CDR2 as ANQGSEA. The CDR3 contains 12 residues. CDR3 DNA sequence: TGCAGCGTTGGGAGGGACAGGTTAGACTACACCTTC. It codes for CSVGRDRLDYTF.

The DNA for the CDR3 is TGTGCCAGCAGCTTATCGGCAGCGACTAACACTGAAGCTTTCTTT. Encoded protein: CASSLSAATNTEAFF. The chain employs TRBV7-2 and TRBJ1-1; D is unclear. This CDR3 has 15 residues. V was clipped by 2 bases and J by 2 bases, with 12 bases between them. Germline V gives CDR1 SGHTA, CDR2 FQGNSA.

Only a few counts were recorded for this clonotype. The CDR3 loop reads CSAPLITGVNTEAFF. The CDR3 DNA is TGCAGTGCACCTTTAATTACAGGGGTAAACACTGAAGCTTTCTTT. The rearrangement joins TRBV20-1 to TRBJ1-1, with 7 bases identical to TRBD1. Germline loops: CDR1 DFQATT, CDR2 SNEGSKA (reference sequence). With V trimmed by 6 bases and J by 2 bases, 12 bases remained unmatched. The CDR3 contains 15 residues.

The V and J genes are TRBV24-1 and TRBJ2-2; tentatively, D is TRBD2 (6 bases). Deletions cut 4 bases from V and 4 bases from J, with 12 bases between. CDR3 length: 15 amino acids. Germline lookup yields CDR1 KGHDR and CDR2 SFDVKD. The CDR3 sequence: CATSERLEVTGELFF. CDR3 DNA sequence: TGTGCCACCAGTGAAAGACTAGAGGTCACCGGGGAGCTGTTTTTT.

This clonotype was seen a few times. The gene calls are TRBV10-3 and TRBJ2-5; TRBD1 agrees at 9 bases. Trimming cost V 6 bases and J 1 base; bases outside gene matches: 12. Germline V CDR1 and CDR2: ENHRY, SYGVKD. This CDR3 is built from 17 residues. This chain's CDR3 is CAIRGQGRSRAQETQYF. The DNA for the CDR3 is TGTGCCATCAGAGGACAGGGGCGCAGCAGGGCCCAAGAGACCCAGTACTTC.

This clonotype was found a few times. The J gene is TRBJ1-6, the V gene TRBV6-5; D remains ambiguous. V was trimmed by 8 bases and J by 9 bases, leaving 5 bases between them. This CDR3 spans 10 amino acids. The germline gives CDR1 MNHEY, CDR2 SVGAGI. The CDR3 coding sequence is TGTGCCAGCGGATTTTCACCCCTCCACTTT. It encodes CASGFSPLHF.

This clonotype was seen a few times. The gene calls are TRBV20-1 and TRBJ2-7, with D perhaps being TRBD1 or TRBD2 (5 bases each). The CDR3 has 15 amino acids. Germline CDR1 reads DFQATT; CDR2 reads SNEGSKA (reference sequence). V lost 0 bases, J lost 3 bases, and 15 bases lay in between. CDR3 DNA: TGCAGTGCTAGAGATCACCGGGACGCAGGCTACGAGCAGTACTTC. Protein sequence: CSARDHRDAGYEQYF.

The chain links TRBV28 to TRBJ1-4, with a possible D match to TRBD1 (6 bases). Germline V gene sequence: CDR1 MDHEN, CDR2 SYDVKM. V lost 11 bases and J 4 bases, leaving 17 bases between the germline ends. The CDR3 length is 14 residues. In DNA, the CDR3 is TGTGCCCACCTGAGGGGGGGAAATAATGAAAAACTGTTTTTT. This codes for CAHLRGGNNEKLFF. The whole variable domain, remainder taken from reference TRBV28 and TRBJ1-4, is DVKVTQSSRYLVKRTGEKVFLECVQDMDHENMFWYRQDPGLGLRLIYFSYDVKMKEKGDIPEGYSVSREKKERFSLILESASTNQTSMYLCAHLRGGNNEKLFFGSGTQLSVL.

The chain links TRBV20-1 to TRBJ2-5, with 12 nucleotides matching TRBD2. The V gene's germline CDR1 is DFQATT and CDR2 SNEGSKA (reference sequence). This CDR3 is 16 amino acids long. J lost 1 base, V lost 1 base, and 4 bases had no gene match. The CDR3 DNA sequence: TGCAGTGCTAGAGTCACTAGCGGGGGGCGCCAAGAGACCCAGTACTTC. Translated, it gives CSARVTSGGRQETQYF.

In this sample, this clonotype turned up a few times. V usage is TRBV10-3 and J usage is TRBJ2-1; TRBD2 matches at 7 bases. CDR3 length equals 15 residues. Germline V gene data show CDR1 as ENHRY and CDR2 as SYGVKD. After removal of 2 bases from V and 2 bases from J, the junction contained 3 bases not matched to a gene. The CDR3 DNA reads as TGTGCCATCAGTGAGAGGGAGGGTGCCTACAATGAGCAGTTCTTC. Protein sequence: CAISEREGAYNEQFF.

The CDR3 DNA reads TGTGCCAGCAGTTTATATACTTCAAGCACAGATACGCAGTATTTT. As protein: CASSLYTSSTDTQYF. J is TRBJ2-3 and V is TRBV27; D gene unclear. Germline V gene data show CDR1 as MNHEY and CDR2 as SMNVEV (reference sequence). There are 15 residues in the CDR3. V lost 1 base, J lost 0 bases, and 8 bases lay in between.

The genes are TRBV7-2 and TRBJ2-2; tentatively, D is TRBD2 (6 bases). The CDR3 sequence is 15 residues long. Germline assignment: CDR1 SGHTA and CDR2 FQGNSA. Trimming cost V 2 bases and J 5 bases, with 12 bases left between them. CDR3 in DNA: TGTGCCAGCAGCTTAAACGGGGGATGGACCGGGGAGCTGTTTTTT. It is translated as CASSLNGGWTGELFF.

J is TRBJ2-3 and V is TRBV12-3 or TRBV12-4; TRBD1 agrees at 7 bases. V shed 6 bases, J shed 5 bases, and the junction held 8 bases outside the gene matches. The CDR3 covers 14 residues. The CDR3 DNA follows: TGTGCCAGCAGGAAAACAGGGGCCTTAGATACGCAGTATTTT. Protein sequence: CASRKTGALDTQYF.

The CDR3: CASSATGWDTEAFF. CDR3 bases: TGTGCCAGCAGCGCGACAGGGTGGGACACTGAAGCTTTCTTT. The rearrangement uses TRBV11-2 and TRBJ1-1, with 7 positions matching TRBD1. The CDR3 sequence is 14 residues long. Unmatched junction bases numbered 6, after V lost 5 bases and J lost 3 bases. The germline V gene has CDR1 SGHAT and CDR2 FQNNGV.

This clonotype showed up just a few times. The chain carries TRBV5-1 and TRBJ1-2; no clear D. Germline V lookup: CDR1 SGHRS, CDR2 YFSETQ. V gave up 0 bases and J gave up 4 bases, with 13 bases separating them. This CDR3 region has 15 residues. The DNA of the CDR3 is TGCGCCAGCAGCTTGGCAGGCAGATCAACCTATGGCTACACCTTC. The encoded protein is CASSLAGRSTYGYTF.